Below, one TCR beta chain is given with its context. The data stem from a study of control samples from healthy donors and cancer patients. This CDR3 is 19 amino acids long. Per germline, CDR1 SGHNT and CDR2 YYREEE (reference sequence). V lost 5 bases to trimming and J lost 4 bases; unmatched junction nucleotides: 19. Assay: immunoSEQ multiplex PCR; the TCRdb copy retains only in-frame clones and omits some. The sample carries 110,000 to 150,000 clones, around nine tenths recorded once. Sequenced material: blood. V usage is TRBV5-4 and J usage is TRBJ2-1; 9 bases agree with TRBD1. The receptor was isolated from a man aged 30 to 39 in good health. The CDR3 here is CASRLRDRANFMDYNEQFF. CDR3 in DNA: TGTGCCAGCAGGTTGAGGGACAGGGCGAACTTCATGGATTACAATGAGCAGTTCTTC.